This T cell receptor beta chain appears in the sequencing data of a study of regulatory T cells in long-lasting Graves disease. This clonotype was seen a handful of times. Combining iRepertoire HTBI primers with Arm-PCR of CDR3 regions, the authors built TCR beta libraries. TCRdb ran MiXCR on the multiplex PCR reads and lists one entry per CDR3 protein. Altogether roughly 400,000 distinct CDR3 sequences are present, less than 20% being singletons, with the ten largest covering 20% to 25%. Trimming stripped 6 bases from V and 3 bases from J, with 18 bases between. This CDR3 has 14 residues. Germline lookup yields CDR1 DFQATT and CDR2 SNEGSKA (reference sequence). Time point here: newly diagnosed GD, antithyroid drugs for less than 3 months. RNA isolated from PBMCs was used to make the TCR library. These records were also assigned to another study, of T cells in Graves' hyperthyroidism and ophthalmopathy.

The source is a woman between 18 and 29 years old with Graves disease. The sample consisted of peripheral blood mononuclear cells (PBMCs), taken at new diagnosis, from a patient treated with antithyroid drugs. J is TRBJ2-7 and V is TRBV20-1; D may correspond to TRBD1 or TRBD2 (5 bases each). The CDR3 loop reads CSASPGTRLYEQYF. Written as DNA, the CDR3 is TGCAGTGCCAGCCCAGGGACCCGGCTCTACGAGCAGTACTTC.